Listed here are 13 T cell receptor beta chains from one sample, sequenced in a study of OX40 agonist ivuxolimab in advanced cancers. TCRdb's table, derived via immunoSEQ multiplex PCR, lists solely in-frame clones and lacks some. Of around 64,000 clones in the sample, approximately 90% are singletons; the top ten hold 0.76%. This sample comprised CD4+ or CD8+ T cells sorted from blood, obtained in a trial of the OX40 agonist ivuxolimab. These receptors were obtained from an adult with an advanced solid tumor such as melanoma, head and neck, liver or kidney cancer.

The rearrangement links TRBV18 to TRBJ1-1; D is perhaps TRBD1 (5 bases). CDR1 and CDR2 (germline): KGHSH, LQKENI. This CDR3 has 12 residues. V lost 3 bases and J lost 7, with 9 bases in between. The CDR3 reads CASSPDRYEAFF. The CDR3 bases are TGTGCCAGCTCACCTGACAGATATGAAGCTTTCTTT. Drawing the rest from reference TRBV18 and TRBJ1-1, the complete variable domain is NAGVMQNPRHLVRRRGQEARLRCSPMKGHSHVYWYRQLPEEGLKFMVYLQKENIIDESGMPKERFSAEFPKEGPSILRIQQVVRGDSAAYFCASSPDRYEAFFGQGTRLTVV.

The V gene is TRBV6-6, the J gene TRBJ2-7; unclear D gene. V was shortened by 7 bases and J by 0 bases, with 13 bases between the two germline ends. CDR3 length equals 14 residues. CDR1 is MNHNY, CDR2 SVGAGI, per germline (reference sequence). CDR3 in DNA: TGTGCCAGCACCAATAGGGCCCCCTCCTACGAGCAGTACTTC. Encoded protein: CASTNRAPSYEQYF.

V and J are TRBV18 and TRBJ2-5; D gene ambiguous. CDR1 and CDR2 (germline): KGHSH, LQKENI. The CDR3 extends over 15 amino acids. V was cut by 1 base and J by 1 base, with 10 bases left in between. CDR3 amino acids: CASSPRAQPQETQYF. CDR3 in DNA: TGTGCCAGCTCACCACGGGCACAGCCCCAAGAGACCCAGTACTTC.

The rearrangement uses TRBV18 and TRBJ1-5; D not resolved. Germline V gives CDR1 KGHSH, CDR2 LQKENI. This CDR3 has 15 residues. V shed 2 bases and J shed 4 bases, with 12 bases lying between them. Written as DNA, the CDR3 is TGTGCCAGCTCACCATTGGACGGGCTAAATCAGCCCCAGCATTTT. Protein sequence: CASSPLDGLNQPQHF.

In this sample, this clone turned up once. The chain uses TRBV7-2 and TRBJ1-1; weak D call: TRBD1 (5 bases). The ends were cut back, 5 bases at V and 0 bases at J, with 10 bases in the middle. The germline V gene has CDR1 SGHTA and CDR2 FQGNSA. The CDR3 is 14 residues long. The CDR3 bases are TGTGCCAGCAGCACCGGGGGGGTGAACACTGAAGCTTTCTTT. It is translated as CASSTGGVNTEAFF. The variable domain in full, completed from reference TRBV7-2 and TRBJ1-1, reads GAGVSQSPSNKVTEKGKDVELRCDPISGHTALYWYRQSLGQGLEFLIYFQGNSAPDKSGLPSDRFSAERTGGSVSTLTIQRTQQEDSAVYLCASSTGGVNTEAFFGQGTRLTVV.

The chain is built from TRBV6-5 and TRBJ2-7; 10 bases line up with TRBD2. The CDR3 has 15 amino acids. The germline V gene encodes CDR1 MNHEY and CDR2 SVGAGI. With 2 bases clipped from V and 3 bases from J, the junction kept 4 bases outside the gene matches. CDR3 loop: CASSYRPSGGYEQYF. In DNA form, the CDR3 reads TGTGCCAGCAGTTACCGGCCTAGCGGGGGCTACGAGCAGTACTTC.

The V gene is TRBV5-8, the J gene TRBJ1-4; D might be TRBD1 (6 bases). The CDR3 sequence is 14 residues long. V lost 3 bases and J 10 bases, leaving 16 bases between the germline ends. Germline CDR1 and CDR2: SGHTS and YDEGEE. CDR3 sequence: CASSYGRGGGKLFF. As DNA, the CDR3 is TGTGCCAGCAGCTACGGCAGGGGAGGGGGAAAACTGTTTTTT.

The chain is built from TRBV10-2 and TRBJ2-7; 7 nucleotides agree with TRBD1. The V gene end was trimmed by 6 bases and the J gene end by 2 bases; junction bases not matched to a gene: 10. Germline V gives CDR1 WSHSY, CDR2 SAAADI. This CDR3 has 15 amino acids. CDR3 sequence: CASRDEQGTTYEQYF. The CDR3 bases are TGCGCCAGCAGGGACGAACAGGGGACAACCTACGAGCAGTACTTC.

The genes are TRBV21-1 and TRBJ2-2; TRBD1, the table's D call, was not compared with the DNA. TRBV21-1 is described as a pseudogene. This CDR3 spans 17 amino acids. CDR3 sequence reads: CASSKALGQPDTGELFF. DNA for the CDR3: TGTGCCAGCAGCAAAGCGCTGGGACAGCCGGACACCGGGGAGCTGTTTTTT.

V usage is TRBV11-2 and J usage is TRBJ2-1; 14 bases map to TRBD2. V lost 6 bases to trimming and J lost 1 base; unmatched junction nucleotides: 2. From germline, CDR1 is SGHAT and CDR2 FQNNGV. The CDR3 consists of 16 residues. Here the CDR3 DNA reads TGTGCCAGCAGGACTAGCGGGAGGGGGTCCTACAATGAGCAGTTCTTC. Its protein product is CASRTSGRGSYNEQFF.

V usage is TRBV19 and J usage is TRBJ2-2, with 10 bases aligning to TRBD1. The CDR3 is made up of 14 amino acids. V lost 7 bases, J lost 4 bases, and 3 bases stayed unmatched. Germline CDR1 reads LNHDA; CDR2 reads SQIVND (reference sequence). The CDR3 nucleotides are TGTGCCAGTACCCGACAGGGGGCCACCGGGGAGCTGTTTTTT. It yields the protein CASTRQGATGELFF.

This chain joins TRBV5-1 and TRBJ1-1; 8 nucleotides line up with TRBD1. Germline V lookup: CDR1 SGHRS, CDR2 YFSETQ. There are 16 residues in the CDR3. Trimming took 5 bases from V and 1 from J; bases not matched to a gene: 10. The DNA of the CDR3 is TGCGCCAGCAGTACAATTACAGGGGGTAAGAACACTGAAGCTTTCTTT. Translating it yields CASSTITGGKNTEAFF. Drawing the rest from reference TRBV5-1 and TRBJ1-1, the complete variable domain is KAGVTQTPRYLIKTRGQQVTLSCSPISGHRSVSWYQQTPGQGLQFLFEYFSETQRNKGNFPGRFSGRQFSNSRSEMNVSTLELGDSALYLCASSTITGGKNTEAFFGQGTRLTVV.

The chain employs TRBV19 and TRBJ2-2, with 11 bases aligning to TRBD1. The CDR3 loop spans 15 amino acids. Germline V gene lookup returns CDR1 LNHDA and CDR2 SQIVND (reference sequence). V shed 4 bases, J shed 6 bases, and the junction held 4 bases outside the gene matches. CDR3 in DNA: TGTGCCAGTAGTAGGACAGGGGGCGCCCCCGGGGAGCTGTTTTTT. This translates into CASSRTGGAPGELFF.